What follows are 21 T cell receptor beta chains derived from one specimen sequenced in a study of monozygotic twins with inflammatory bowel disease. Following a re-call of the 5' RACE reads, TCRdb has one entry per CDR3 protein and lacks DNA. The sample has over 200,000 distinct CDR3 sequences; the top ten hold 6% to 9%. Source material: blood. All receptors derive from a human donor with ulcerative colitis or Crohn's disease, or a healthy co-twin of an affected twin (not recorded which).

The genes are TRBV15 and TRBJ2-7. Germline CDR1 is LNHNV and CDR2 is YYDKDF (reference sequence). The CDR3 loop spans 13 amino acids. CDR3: CATSRDLRYEQYF.

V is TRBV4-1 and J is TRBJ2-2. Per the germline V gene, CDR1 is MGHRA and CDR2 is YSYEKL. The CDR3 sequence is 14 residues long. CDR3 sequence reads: CASSHGVNTGELFF.

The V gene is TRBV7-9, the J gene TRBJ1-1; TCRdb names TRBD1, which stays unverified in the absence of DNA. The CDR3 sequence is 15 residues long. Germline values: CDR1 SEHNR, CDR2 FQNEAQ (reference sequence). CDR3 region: CASSSGPPGNTEAFF.

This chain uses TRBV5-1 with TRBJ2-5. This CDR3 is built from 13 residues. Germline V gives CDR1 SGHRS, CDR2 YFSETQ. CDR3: CASSLAHQETQYF.

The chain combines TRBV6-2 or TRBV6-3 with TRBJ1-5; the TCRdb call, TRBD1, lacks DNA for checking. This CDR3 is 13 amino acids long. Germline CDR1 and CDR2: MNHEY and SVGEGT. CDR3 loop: CASSRDNNQPQHF.

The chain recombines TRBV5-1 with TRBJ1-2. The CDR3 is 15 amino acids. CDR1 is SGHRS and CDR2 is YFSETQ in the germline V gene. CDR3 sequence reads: CASSLAGQAVGGYTF. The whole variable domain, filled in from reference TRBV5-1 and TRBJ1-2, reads KAGVTQTPRYLIKTRGQQVTLSCSPISGHRSVSWYQQTPGQGLQFLFEYFSETQRNKGNFPGRFSGRQFSNSRSEMNVSTLELGDSALYLCASSLAGQAVGGYTFGSGTRLTVV.

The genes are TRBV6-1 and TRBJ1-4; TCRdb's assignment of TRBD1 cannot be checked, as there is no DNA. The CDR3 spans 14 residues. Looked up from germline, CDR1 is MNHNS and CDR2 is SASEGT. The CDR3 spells CASRRTGGGEKLFF.

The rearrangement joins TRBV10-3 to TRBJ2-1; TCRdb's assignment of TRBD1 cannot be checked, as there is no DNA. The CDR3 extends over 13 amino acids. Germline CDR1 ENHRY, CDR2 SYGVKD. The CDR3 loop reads CAIGAPPGNEQFF.

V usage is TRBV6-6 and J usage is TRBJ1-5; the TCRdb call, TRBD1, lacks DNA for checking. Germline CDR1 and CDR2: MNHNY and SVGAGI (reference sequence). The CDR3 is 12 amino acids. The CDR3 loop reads CASNRVNQPQHF.

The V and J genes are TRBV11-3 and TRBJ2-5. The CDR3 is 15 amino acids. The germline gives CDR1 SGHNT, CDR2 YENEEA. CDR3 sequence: CASSLGSGFGETQYF. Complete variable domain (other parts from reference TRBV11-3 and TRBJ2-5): EAGVVQSPRYKIIEKKQPVAFWCNPISGHNTLYWYLQNLGQGPELLIRYENEEAVDDSQLPKDRFSAERLKGVDSTLKIQPAELGDSAVYLCASSLGSGFGETQYFGPGTRLLVL.

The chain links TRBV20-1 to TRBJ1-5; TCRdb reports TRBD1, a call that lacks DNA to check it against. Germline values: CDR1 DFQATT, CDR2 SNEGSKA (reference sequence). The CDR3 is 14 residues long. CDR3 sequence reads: CSAGQGNDNQPQHF.

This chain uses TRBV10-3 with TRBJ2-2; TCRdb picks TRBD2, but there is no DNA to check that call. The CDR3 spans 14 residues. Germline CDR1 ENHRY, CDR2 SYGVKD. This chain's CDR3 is CAIKRDGNTGELFF.

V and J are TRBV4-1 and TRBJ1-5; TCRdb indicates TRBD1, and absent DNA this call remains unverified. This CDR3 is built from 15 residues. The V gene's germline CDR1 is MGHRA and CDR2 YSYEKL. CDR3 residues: CASSQVSRDSQPQHF.

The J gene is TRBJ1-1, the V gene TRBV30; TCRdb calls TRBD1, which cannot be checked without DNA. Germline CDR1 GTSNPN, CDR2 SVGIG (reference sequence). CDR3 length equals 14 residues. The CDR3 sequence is CAGQRQGADTEAFF.

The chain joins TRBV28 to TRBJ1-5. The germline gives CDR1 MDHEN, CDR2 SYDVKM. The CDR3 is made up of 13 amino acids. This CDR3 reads CASRTDGYQPQHF.

The CDR3 reads CATSALGGGKLFF. The chain uses TRBV24-1 and TRBJ2-1; lacking DNA, the TRBD1 call made by TCRdb goes unchecked. The CDR3 contains 13 residues. CDR1 and CDR2 from the germline V gene are KGHDR and SFDVKD.

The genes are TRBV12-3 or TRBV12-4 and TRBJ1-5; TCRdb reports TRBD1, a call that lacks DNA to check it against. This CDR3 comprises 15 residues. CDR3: CASSFAGVPGQPQHF.

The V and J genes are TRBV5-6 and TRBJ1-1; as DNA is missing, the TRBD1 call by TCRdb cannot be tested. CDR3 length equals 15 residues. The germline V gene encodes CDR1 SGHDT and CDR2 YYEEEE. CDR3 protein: CASSRRDREYTEAFF. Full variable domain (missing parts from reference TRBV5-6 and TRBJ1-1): DAGVTQSPTHLIKTRGQQVTLRCSPKSGHDTVSWYQQALGQGPQFIFQYYEEEERQRGNFPDRFSGHQFPNYSSELNVNALLLGDSALYLCASSRRDREYTEAFFGQGTRLTVV.

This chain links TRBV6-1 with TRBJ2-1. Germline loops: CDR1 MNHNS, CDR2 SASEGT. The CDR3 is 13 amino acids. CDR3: CASSEFLAAEQFF.

The CDR3: CASSPVAGDDISSQHF. The V and J genes are TRBV18 and TRBJ1-5; no DNA is available, so the TRBD1 call from TCRdb remains unchecked. The CDR3 consists of 16 residues. Germline CDR1 KGHSH, CDR2 LQKENI.

The CDR3 region is CASSTLFREQFF. The V and J genes are TRBV12-3 or TRBV12-4 and TRBJ2-1; TCRdb picks TRBD2, but there is no DNA to check that call. CDR3 length: 12 residues.